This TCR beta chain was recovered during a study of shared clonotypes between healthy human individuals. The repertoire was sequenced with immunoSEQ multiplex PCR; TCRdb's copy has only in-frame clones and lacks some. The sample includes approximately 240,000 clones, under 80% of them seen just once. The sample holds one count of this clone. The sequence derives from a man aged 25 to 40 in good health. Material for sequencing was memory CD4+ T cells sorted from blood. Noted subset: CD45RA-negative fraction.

The CDR3 loop reads CASSLAGLEETQYF. Here the CDR3 DNA reads TGTGCCAGCAGTTTAGCGGGGTTGGAAGAGACCCAGTACTTC. The chain links TRBV28 to TRBJ2-5, with a weak D call TRBD2 (6 bases). With 2 bases removed from V and 3 bases from J, the gap between germline ends came to 10 bases. The CDR3 extends over 14 amino acids. Per germline, CDR1 MDHEN and CDR2 SYDVKM.